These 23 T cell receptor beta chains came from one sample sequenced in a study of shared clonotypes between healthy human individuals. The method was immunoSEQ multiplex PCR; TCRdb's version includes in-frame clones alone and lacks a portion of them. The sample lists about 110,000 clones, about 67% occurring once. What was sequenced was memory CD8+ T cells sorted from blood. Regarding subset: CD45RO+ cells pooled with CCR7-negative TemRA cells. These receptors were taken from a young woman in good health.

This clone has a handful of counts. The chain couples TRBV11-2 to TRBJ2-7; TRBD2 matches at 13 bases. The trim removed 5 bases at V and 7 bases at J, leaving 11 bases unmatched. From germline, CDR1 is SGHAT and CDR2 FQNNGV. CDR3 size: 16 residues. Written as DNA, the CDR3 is TGTGCCAGCAGCCAAGATCAACTAGCGGGAGGGCGGGAGCAGTACTTC. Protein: CASSQDQLAGGREQYF.

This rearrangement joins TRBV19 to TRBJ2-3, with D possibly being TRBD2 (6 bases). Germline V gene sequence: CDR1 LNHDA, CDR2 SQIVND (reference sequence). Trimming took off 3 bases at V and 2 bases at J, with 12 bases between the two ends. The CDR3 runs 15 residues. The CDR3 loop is CASSMISGITDTQYF. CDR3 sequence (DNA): TGTGCCAGTAGTATGATTAGCGGCATCACAGATACGCAGTATTTT.

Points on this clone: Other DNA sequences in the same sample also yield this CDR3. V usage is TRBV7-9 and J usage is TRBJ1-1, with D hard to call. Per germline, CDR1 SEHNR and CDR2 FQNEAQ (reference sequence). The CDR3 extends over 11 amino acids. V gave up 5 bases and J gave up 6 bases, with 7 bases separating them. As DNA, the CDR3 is TGTGCCAGCAGCCGCGACGCTGAAGCTTTCTTT. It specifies CASSRDAEAFF.

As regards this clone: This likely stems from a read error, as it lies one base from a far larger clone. Here the CDR3 DNA reads TGCAGCGTTGGGACAGAGGAAGATGGACCCCAGCATTTT. Protein sequence: CSVGTEEDGPQHF. The gene calls are TRBV29-1 and TRBJ1-5; D perhaps matches TRBD1 (6 bases). From germline, CDR1 is SQVTM and CDR2 ANQGSEA. Deletions cut 4 bases from V and 10 bases from J, with 17 bases between. The CDR3 is made up of 13 amino acids.

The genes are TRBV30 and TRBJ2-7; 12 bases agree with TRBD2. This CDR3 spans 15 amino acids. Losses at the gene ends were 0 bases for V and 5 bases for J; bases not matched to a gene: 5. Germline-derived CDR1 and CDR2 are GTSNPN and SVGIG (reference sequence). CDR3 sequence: CAWSVLGLAGDEQYF. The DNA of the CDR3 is TGTGCCTGGAGTGTATTGGGACTAGCGGGTGACGAGCAGTACTTC.

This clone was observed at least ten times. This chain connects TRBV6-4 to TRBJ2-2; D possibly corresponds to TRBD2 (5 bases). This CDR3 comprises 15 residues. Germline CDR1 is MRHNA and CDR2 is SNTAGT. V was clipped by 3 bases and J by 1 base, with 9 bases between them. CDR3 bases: TGTGCCAGCAGTGAGAACGGGGAGAACACCGGGGAGCTGTTTTTT. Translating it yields CASSENGENTGELFF.

The CDR3: CASSRPGQGAYEQYF. The CDR3 DNA reads TGTGCCAGCAGCAGACCGGGACAGGGAGCCTACGAGCAGTACTTC. This chain uses TRBV5-8 with TRBJ2-7; 9 nucleotides line up with TRBD1. Germline-derived CDR1 and CDR2 are SGHTS and YDEGEE. V gave up 4 bases and J gave up 2 bases; unmatched junction bases: 7. The CDR3 totals 15 residues. Based on the CDR3 plus reference TRBV5-8 and TRBJ2-7, the full variable domain is EAGVTQSPTHLIKTRGQQATLRCSPISGHTSVYWYQQALGLGLQFLLWYDEGEERNRGNFPPRFSGRQFPNYSSELNVNALELEDSALYLCASSRPGQGAYEQYFGPGTRLTVT.

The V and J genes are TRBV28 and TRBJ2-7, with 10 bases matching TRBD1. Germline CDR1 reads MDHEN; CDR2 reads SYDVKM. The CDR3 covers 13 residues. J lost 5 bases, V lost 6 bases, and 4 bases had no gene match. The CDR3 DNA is TGTGCCAGCAGGCCGACAGGGGGCGACGAGCAGTACTTC. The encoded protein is CASRPTGGDEQYF.

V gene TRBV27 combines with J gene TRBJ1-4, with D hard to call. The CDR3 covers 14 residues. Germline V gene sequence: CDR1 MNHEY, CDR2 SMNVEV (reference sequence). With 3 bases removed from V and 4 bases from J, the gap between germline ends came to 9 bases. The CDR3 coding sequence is TGTGCCAGCAGTTTCTGGGCTTATAATGAAAAACTGTTTTTT. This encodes CASSFWAYNEKLFF.

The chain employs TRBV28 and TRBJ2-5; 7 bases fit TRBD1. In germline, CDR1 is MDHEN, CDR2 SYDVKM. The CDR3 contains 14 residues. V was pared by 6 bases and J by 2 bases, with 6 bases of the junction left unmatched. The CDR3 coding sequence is TGTGCCAGCAGCAGGGACAGAGCACAAGAGACCCAGTACTTC. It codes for CASSRDRAQETQYF.

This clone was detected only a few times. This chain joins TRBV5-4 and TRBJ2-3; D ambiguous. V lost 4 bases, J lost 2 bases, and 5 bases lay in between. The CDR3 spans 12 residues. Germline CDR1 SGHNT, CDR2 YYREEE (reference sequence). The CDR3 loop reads CASSRATDTQYF. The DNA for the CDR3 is TGTGCCAGCAGCAGGGCCACAGATACGCAGTATTTT.

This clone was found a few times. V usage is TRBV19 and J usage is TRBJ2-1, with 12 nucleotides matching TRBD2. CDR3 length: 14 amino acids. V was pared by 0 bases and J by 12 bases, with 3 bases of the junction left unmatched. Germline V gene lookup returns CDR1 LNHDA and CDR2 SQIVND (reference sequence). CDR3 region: CASSIDSSGRGQFF. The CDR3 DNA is TGTGCCAGTAGTATAGACTCTAGCGGGAGGGGGCAGTTCTTC. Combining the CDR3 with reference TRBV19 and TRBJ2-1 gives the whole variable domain DGGITQSPKYLFRKEGQNVTLSCEQNLNHDAMYWYRQDPGQGLRLIYYSQIVNDFQKGDIAEGYSVSREKKESFPLTVTSAQKNPTAFYLCASSIDSSGRGQFFGPGTRLTVL.

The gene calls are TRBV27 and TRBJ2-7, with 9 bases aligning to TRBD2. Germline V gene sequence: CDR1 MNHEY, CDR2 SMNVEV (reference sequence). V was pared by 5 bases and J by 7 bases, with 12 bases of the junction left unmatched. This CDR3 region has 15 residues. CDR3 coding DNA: TGTGCCAGCAGTAAGGACGGTAGGCTAGCGGGGGAGCAGTACTTC. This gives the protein CASSKDGRLAGEQYF.

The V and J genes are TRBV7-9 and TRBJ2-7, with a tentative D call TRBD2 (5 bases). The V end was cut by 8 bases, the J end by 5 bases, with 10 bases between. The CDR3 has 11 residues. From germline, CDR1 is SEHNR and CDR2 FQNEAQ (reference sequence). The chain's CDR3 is CASGFGNEQYF. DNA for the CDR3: TGTGCCAGCGGTTTCGGGAACGAGCAGTACTTC.

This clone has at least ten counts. CDR3 nucleotides: TGTGCCAGCAGTGCTGGACATAGCTCTGGGGCCAACGTCCTGACTTTC. Its translation: CASSAGHSSGANVLTF. This chain connects TRBV25-1 to TRBJ2-6, with a tentative D call TRBD1 (5 bases). Trimming stripped 4 bases from V and 0 bases from J, with 10 bases between. This CDR3 region has 16 residues. Germline lookup yields CDR1 MGHDK and CDR2 SYGVNS.

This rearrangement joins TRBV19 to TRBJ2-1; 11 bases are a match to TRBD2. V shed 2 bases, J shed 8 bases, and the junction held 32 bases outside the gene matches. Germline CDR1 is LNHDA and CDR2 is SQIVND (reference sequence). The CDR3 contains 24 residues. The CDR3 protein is CASSILDLGQPHEETSGKLYEQFF. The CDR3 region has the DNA TGTGCCAGTAGTATACTGGACCTCGGACAACCCCACGAGGAGACTAGCGGGAAACTGTATGAGCAGTTCTTC.

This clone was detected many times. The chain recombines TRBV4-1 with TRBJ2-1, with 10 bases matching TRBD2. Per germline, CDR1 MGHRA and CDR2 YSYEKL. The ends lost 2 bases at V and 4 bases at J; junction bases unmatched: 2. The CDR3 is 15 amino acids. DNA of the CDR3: TGCGCCAGCAGCCAACTAGCGGGAGAATACAATGAGCAGTTCTTC. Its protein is CASSQLAGEYNEQFF.

The CDR3 region has the DNA TGCAGCGTTGGAGAAGGATACACTAATGAAAAACTGTTTTTT. Its translation is CSVGEGYTNEKLFF. J is TRBJ1-4 and V is TRBV29-1; D is uncertain. Germline V gene data show CDR1 as SQVTM and CDR2 as ANQGSEA. CDR3 size: 14 residues. Trimming cost V 4 bases and J 2 bases, with 11 bases left between them.

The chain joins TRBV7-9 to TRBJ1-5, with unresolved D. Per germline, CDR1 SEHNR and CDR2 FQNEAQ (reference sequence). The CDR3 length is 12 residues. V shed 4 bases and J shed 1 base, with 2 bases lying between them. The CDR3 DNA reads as TGTGCCAGCAGCTACAGCAATCAGCCCCAGCATTTT. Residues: CASSYSNQPQHF.

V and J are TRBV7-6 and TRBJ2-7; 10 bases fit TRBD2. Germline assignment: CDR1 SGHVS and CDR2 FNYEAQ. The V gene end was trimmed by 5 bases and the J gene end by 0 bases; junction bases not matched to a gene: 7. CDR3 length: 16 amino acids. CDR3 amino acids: CASSIKRTSGSYEQYF. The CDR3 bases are TGTGCCAGCAGCATAAAAAGGACTAGCGGCTCCTACGAGCAGTACTTC.

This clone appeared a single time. For the CDR3, the DNA is TGTGCCAGCAGCACAGCTCCGGGACAGGCCTATGGCTACACCTTC. It is translated as CASSTAPGQAYGYTF. The chain carries TRBV7-6 and TRBJ1-2; 8 nucleotides align to TRBD1. The CDR3 extends over 15 amino acids. Germline V CDR1 and CDR2: SGHVS, FNYEAQ. The trim removed 5 bases at V and 4 bases at J, leaving 9 bases unmatched.

The CDR3: CASSLVVTSHEQFF. The CDR3 nucleotides are TGTGCCAGCAGCTTAGTGGTTACGTCCCATGAGCAGTTCTTC. The chain joins TRBV7-3 to TRBJ2-1; D is uncertain. Trimming pared 2 bases from V and 8 bases from J, leaving 13 bases between. CDR3 length equals 14 residues. CDR1 and CDR2 (germline): SGHTA, FQGTGA.

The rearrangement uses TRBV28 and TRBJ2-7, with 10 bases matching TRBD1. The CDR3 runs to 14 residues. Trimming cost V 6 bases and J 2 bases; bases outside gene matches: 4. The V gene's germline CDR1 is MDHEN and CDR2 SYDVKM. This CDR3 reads CASRPTGGAYEQYF. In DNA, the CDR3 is TGTGCCAGCAGACCGACAGGGGGCGCCTACGAGCAGTACTTC.